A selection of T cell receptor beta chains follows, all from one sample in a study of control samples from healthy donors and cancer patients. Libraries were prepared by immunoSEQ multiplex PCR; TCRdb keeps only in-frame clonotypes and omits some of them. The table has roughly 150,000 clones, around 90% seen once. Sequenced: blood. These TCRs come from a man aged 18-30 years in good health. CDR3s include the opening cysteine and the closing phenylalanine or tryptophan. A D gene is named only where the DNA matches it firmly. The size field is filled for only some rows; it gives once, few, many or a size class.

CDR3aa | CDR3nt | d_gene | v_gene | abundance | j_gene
CASSIGTGGQPQHF | TGTGCCAGTAGTATAGGGACAGGGGGACAGCCCCAGCATTTT | TRBD1 | TRBV19 | . | TRBJ1-5
CASSTTSGGASYEQYF | TGTGCCAGCAGTACAACTAGCGGGGGGGCCTCCTACGAGCAGTACTTC | TRBD2 | TRBV28 | . | TRBJ2-7
CASSPRTGGQDTQYF | TGTGCCAGCTCACCTCGGACAGGGGGTCAGGATACGCAGTATTTT | TRBD1 | TRBV18 | . | TRBJ2-3
CASSSRQGAQGYTF | TGTGCCAGCAGCTCTAGACAGGGGGCTCAAGGCTACACCTTC | TRBD1 | TRBV6-5 | . | TRBJ1-2
CATSPFGVGNSPLHF | TGTGCCACCTCACCTTTTGGGGTAGGTAATTCACCCCTCCACTTT | . | TRBV27 | once | TRBJ1-6
CASSTEDTQYF | TGTGCCAGCAGCACTGAGGATACGCAGTATTTT | . | TRBV7-6 | . | TRBJ2-3
CAISEVIQDQPQHF | TGTGCCATCAGTGAGGTAATACAGGATCAGCCCCAGCATTTT | . | TRBV10-3 | . | TRBJ1-5
CASSQDTDGEFGNTIYF | TGCGCCAGCAGCCAAGATACGGACGGAGAGTTTGGAAACACCATATATTTT | . | TRBV4-3 | . | TRBJ1-3
CASSLEGRAGELFF | TGTGCCAGCAGTCTCGAGGGGAGGGCCGGGGAGCTGTTTTTT | TRBD2 | TRBV5-4 | . | TRBJ2-2
CASSGRRGSGTDTQYF | TGTGCCAGCAGCGGCCGCAGAGGTAGCGGGACAGATACGCAGTATTTT | TRBD2 | TRBV7-2 | once | TRBJ2-3
CASSKLAPEQFF | TGTGCCAGCAGCAAACTAGCGCCTGAGCAGTTCTTC | TRBD2 | TRBV7-9 | . | TRBJ2-1
CASGQGDTGELFF | TGTGCCAGCGGACAGGGGGACACCGGGGAGCTGTTTTTT | TRBD1 | TRBV19 | . | TRBJ2-2
CASSLGDSLYEQYF | TGTGCCAGCAGCTTAGGAGACAGTCTCTACGAGCAGTACTTC | . | TRBV11-2 | . | TRBJ2-7
CSVRVVNEQFF | TGCAGCGTTCGGGTAGTGAATGAGCAGTTCTTC | . | TRBV29-1 | . | TRBJ2-1
CASSFRSGGTIYF | TGTGCCAGCAGTTTTAGATCGGGCGGCACCATATATTTT | . | TRBV28 | . | TRBJ1-3
CATSRGGVDRGGTGELFF | TGTGCCACCAGCAGAGGCGGCGTTGACAGGGGAGGAACCGGGGAGCTGTTTTTT | TRBD1 | TRBV15 | few | TRBJ2-2
CASSLGREVDTQYF | TGTGCCAGCAGCTTGGGACGGGAGGTAGATACGCAGTATTTT | TRBD2 | TRBV13 | . | TRBJ2-3
CASSRDRGDEQYF | TGTGCCAGCAGCCGGGACAGGGGGGACGAGCAGTACTTC | TRBD1 | TRBV9 | . | TRBJ2-7
CASSQRGGQETQYF | TGCGCCAGCAGCCAACGGGGGGGGCAAGAGACCCAGTACTTC | TRBD2 | TRBV4-3 | . | TRBJ2-5
CATSRARGSGNTIYF | TGTGCCACCAGCAGAGCTAGGGGTTCTGGAAACACCATATATTTT | . | TRBV15 | . | TRBJ1-3
CASSQDTQGNSNSPLHF | TGCGCCAGCAGCCAAGATACACAGGGCAACAGTAATTCACCCCTCCACTTT | . | TRBV4-3 | . | TRBJ1-6
CASRSTWSEQYF | TGTGCCAGTAGGTCAACATGGAGCGAGCAGTACTTC | . | TRBV19 | . | TRBJ2-7
CASSYPGGGETQYF | TGTGCCAGCAGTTACCCGGGAGGGGGGGAGACCCAGTACTTC | TRBD2 | TRBV6-5 | . | TRBJ2-5
CASSQGLAGDSWELFF | TGTGCCAGCAGCCAAGGACTAGCGGGGGATAGCTGGGAGCTGTTTTTT | TRBD2 | TRBV3-1/TRBV3-2 | . | TRBJ2-2